This note documents a single T cell receptor (beta chain) sequence. Antigen specificity is unknown. J gave up 6 bases and V 6 bases, and 8 bases lay outside the gene matches. The CDR3 sequence is 13 residues long. Germline lookup yields CDR1 SQVTM and CDR2 ANQGSEA. The data were taken from a study of cytomegalovirus exposure and HLA in healthy donors. Study-wide results and caveats: Indistinguishable V segments such as TRBV6-2 and TRBV6-3 were excluded.

Samples came from healthy bone marrow donors. The PCR had 60 Vbeta and 13 Jbeta primers. Produced via immunoSEQ multiplex PCR; TCRdb's table is partial and in-frame only. There are about 140,000 clones in the sample; approximately 80% occur only once, and about 2.4% lies in the top ten. This clonotype was sampled from a woman between 18 and 29 years old in good health and CMV-seropositive. Source material: PBMCs. V and J are TRBV29-1 and TRBJ1-3; TRBD1 agrees at 7 bases. In DNA, the CDR3 is TGCAGCGTGCTTGACAGGGAAAAAAACACCATATATTTT. Translating gives CSVLDREKNTIYF.